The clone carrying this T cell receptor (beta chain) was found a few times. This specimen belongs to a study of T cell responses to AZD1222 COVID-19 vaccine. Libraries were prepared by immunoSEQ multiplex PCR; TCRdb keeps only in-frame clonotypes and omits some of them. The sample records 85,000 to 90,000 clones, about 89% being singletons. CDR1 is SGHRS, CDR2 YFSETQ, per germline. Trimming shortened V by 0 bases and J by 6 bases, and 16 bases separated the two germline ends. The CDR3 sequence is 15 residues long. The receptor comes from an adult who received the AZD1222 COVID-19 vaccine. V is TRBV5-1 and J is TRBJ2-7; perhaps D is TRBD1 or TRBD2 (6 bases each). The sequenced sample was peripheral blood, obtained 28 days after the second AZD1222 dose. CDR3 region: CASSLVGTGALEQYF. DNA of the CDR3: TGCGCCAGCAGCTTGGTAGGGACGGGGGCCCTCGAGCAGTACTTC. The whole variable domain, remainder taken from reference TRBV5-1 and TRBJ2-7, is KAGVTQTPRYLIKTRGQQVTLSCSPISGHRSVSWYQQTPGQGLQFLFEYFSETQRNKGNFPGRFSGRQFSNSRSEMNVSTLELGDSALYLCASSLVGTGALEQYFGPGTRLTVT.